This T cell receptor beta chain was captured in a study of OX40 agonist ivuxolimab in advanced cancers. Study-level background: Participants could have had prior anti-PD-1, anti-PD-L1 or anti-CTLA-4 therapy, and about 40% had some. Three dose-escalation patients had partial responses: one with hepatocellular carcinoma and two with cutaneous melanoma.

TCRdb's copy holds only in-frame clones and misses some; the assay was immunoSEQ multiplex PCR. The sample lists roughly 2,900 clones, around 90% seen once, with 1.5% to 2% in the top ten. Study-level results: Some of the lowest clonal expansion was seen in partial responders at 0.1-3.0 mg/kg. The antigens recognized by the expanded peripheral T cells, that is their antigen specificity, were not determined.

Turning to this clone: The antigen remains undetermined.

Here the sequenced sample was CD4+ or CD8+ T cells sorted from blood, taken in a trial of the OX40 agonist ivuxolimab. The clonotype comes from an adult with an advanced solid tumor such as melanoma, head and neck, liver or kidney cancer.

In DNA, the CDR3 is TGTGCCAGCAGCCAAGGACTAGCGGGGGCCACCGGGGAGCTGTTTTTT. It yields the protein CASSQGLAGATGELFF. This rearrangement joins TRBV4-2 to TRBJ2-2, with TRBD2 matching over 12 bases. The germline V gene encodes CDR1 LGHNA and CDR2 YNFKEQ. This CDR3 has 16 residues. V dropped 1 base and J dropped 4; count of bases not matched to a gene: 1.